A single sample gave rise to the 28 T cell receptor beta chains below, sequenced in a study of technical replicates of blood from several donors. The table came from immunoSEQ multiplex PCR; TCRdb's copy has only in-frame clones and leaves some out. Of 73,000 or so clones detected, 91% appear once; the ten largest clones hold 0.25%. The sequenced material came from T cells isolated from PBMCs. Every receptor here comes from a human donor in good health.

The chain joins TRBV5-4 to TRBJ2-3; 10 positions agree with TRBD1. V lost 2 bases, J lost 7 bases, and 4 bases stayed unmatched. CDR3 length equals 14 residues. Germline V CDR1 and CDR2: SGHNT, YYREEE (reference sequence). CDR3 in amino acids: CASSFGTGEYTQYF. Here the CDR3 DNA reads TGTGCCAGCAGCTTCGGGACAGGGGAATATACGCAGTATTTT.

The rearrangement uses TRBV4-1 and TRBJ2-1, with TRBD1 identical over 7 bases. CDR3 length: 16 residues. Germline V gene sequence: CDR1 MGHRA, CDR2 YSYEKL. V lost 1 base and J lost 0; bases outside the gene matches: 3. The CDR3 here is CASSQVDRVSYNEQFF. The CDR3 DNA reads TGCGCCAGCAGCCAAGTTGACAGGGTCTCCTACAATGAGCAGTTCTTC.

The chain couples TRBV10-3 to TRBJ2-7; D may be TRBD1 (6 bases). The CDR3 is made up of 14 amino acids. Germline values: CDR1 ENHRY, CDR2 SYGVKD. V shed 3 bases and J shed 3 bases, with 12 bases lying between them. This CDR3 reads CAISEWDTDYEQYF. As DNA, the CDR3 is TGTGCCATCAGTGAATGGGACACCGACTACGAGCAGTACTTC.

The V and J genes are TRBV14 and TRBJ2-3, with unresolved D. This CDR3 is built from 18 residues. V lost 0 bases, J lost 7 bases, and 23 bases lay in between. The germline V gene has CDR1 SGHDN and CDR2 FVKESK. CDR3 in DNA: TGTGCCAGCAGCCAAGATCTGACGGGTCGTCCCATGTTGTATACGCAGTATTTT. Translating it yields CASSQDLTGRPMLYTQYF. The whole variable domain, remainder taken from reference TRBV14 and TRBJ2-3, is EAGVTQFPSHSVIEKGQTVTLRCDPISGHDNLYWYRRVMGKEIKFLLHFVKESKQDESGMPNNRFLAERTGGTYSTLKVQPAELEDSGVYFCASSQDLTGRPMLYTQYFGPGTRLTVL.

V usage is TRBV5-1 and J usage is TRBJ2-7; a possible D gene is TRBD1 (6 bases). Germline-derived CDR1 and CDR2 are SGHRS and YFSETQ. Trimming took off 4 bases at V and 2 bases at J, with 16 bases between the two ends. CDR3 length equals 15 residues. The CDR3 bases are TGCGCCAGCAGCCCCCCGGGGACAAATACCTACGAGCAGTACTTC. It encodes CASSPPGTNTYEQYF.

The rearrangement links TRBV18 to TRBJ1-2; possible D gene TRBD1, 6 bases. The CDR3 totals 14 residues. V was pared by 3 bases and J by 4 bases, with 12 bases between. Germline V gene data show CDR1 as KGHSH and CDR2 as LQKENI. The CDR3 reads CASSPQDRPYGYTF. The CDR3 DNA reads TGTGCCAGCTCACCTCAAGACAGGCCCTATGGCTACACCTTC.

CDR3 nucleotides: TGTGCCAGCAGCTTGGCCAGCGGGAGGGGGAACACCGGGGAGCTGTTTTTT. Residues: CASSLASGRGNTGELFF. The chain is built from TRBV5-4 and TRBJ2-2; 10 nucleotides line up with TRBD2. After removal of 0 bases from V and 1 base from J, the junction contained 3 bases not matched to a gene. Germline V gives CDR1 SGHNT, CDR2 YYREEE (reference sequence). The length of the CDR3 is 17 residues. The full variable domain, its missing parts supplied by reference TRBV5-4 and TRBJ2-2, is ETGVTQSPTHLIKTRGQQVTLRCSSQSGHNTVSWYQQALGQGPQFIFQYYREEENGRGNFPPRFSGLQFPNYSSELNVNALELDDSALYLCASSLASGRGNTGELFFGEGSRLTVL.

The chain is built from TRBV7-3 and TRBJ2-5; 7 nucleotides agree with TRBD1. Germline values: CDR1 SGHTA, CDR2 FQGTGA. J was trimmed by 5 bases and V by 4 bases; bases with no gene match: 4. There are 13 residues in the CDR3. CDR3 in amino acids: CASSSTGWETQYF. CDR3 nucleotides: TGTGCCAGCAGCTCGACAGGGTGGGAGACCCAGTACTTC.

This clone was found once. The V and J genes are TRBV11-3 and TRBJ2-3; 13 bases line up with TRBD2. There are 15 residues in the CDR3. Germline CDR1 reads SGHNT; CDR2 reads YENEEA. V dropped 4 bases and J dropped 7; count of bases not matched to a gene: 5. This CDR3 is CASSSGTSGVYTQYF. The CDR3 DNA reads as TGTGCCAGCAGCTCCGGGACTAGCGGGGTGTATACGCAGTATTTT.

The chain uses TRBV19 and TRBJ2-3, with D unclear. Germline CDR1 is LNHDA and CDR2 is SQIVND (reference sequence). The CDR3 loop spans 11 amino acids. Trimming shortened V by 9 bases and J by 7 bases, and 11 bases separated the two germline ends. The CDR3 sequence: CASTYMNTQYF. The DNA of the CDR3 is TGTGCCAGCACCTATATGAATACGCAGTATTTT. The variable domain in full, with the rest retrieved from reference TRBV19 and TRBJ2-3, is DGGITQSPKYLFRKEGQNVTLSCEQNLNHDAMYWYRQDPGQGLRLIYYSQIVNDFQKGDIAEGYSVSREKKESFPLTVTSAQKNPTAFYLCASTYMNTQYFGPGTRLTVL.

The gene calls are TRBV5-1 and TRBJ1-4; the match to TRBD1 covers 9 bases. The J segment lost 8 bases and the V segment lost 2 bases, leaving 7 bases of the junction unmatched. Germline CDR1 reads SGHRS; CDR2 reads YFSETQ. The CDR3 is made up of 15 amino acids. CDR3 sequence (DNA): TGCGCCAGCAGCTTCCAGACAGGGGGGTTGGAAAAACTGTTTTTT. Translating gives CASSFQTGGLEKLFF.

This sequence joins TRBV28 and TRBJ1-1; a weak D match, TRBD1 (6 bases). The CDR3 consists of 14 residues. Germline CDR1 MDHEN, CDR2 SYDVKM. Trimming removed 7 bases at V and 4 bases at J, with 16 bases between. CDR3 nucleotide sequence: TGTGCCAGCACTCTGGGGGGGGCGACCACTGAAGCTTTCTTT. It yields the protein CASTLGGATTEAFF.

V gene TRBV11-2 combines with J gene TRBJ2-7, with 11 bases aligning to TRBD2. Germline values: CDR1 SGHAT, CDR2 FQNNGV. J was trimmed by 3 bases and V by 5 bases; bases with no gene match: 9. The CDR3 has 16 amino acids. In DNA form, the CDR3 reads TGTGCCAGCAGCCAAGGACTAGCGGGTGTGAACTACGAGCAGTACTTC. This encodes CASSQGLAGVNYEQYF.

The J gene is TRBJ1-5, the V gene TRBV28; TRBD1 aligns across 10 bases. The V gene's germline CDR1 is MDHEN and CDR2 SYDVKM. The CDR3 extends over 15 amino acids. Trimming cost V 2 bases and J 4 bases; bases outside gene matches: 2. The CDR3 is CASSLTGQGNQPQHF. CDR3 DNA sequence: TGTGCCAGCAGTTTAACGGGACAGGGGAATCAGCCCCAGCATTTT.

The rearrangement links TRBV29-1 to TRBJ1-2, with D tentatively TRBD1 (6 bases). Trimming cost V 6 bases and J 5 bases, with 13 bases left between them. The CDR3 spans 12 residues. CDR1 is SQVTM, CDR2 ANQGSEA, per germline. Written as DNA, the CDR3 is TGCAGCGTCCAAAAGGACAGTTATGGCTACACCTTC. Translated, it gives CSVQKDSYGYTF.

CDR3 sequence (DNA): TGTGCCAGCAGTTTAAGGGGGCGGAGCACTGAAGCTTTCTTT. It yields the protein CASSLRGRSTEAFF. The rearrangement joins TRBV27 to TRBJ1-1, with 7 bases matching TRBD1. The germline V gene encodes CDR1 MNHEY and CDR2 SMNVEV (reference sequence). CDR3 size: 14 residues. The V gene end was trimmed by 2 bases and the J gene end by 4 bases; junction bases not matched to a gene: 4.

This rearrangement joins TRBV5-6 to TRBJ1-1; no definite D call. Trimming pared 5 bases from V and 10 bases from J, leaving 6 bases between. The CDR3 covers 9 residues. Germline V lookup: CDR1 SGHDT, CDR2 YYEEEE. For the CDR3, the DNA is TGTGCCAGCAGGTTCCGAGCTTTCTTT. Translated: CASRFRAFF.

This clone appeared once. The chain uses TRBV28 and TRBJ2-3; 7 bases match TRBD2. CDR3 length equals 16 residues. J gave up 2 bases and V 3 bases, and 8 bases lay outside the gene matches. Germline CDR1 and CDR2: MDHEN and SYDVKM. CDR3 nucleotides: TGTGCCAGCAGTTTTCACGCACTAGCGTCCACAGATACGCAGTATTTT. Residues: CASSFHALASTDTQYF.

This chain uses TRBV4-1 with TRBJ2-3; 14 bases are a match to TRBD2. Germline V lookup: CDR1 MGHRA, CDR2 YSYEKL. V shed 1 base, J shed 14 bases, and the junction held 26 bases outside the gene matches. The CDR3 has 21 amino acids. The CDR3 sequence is CASSQGTGTSGSRRRGTIPYF. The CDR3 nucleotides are TGCGCCAGCAGCCAAGGAACCGGGACTAGCGGGAGCCGTCGTAGAGGTACTATCCCGTATTTT.

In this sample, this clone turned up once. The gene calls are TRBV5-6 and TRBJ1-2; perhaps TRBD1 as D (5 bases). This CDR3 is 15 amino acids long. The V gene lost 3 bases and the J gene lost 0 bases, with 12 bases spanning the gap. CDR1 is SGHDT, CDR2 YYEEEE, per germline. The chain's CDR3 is CASSSRAPSNYGYTF. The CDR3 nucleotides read TGTGCCAGCAGCTCCAGGGCTCCGTCTAACTATGGCTACACCTTC.

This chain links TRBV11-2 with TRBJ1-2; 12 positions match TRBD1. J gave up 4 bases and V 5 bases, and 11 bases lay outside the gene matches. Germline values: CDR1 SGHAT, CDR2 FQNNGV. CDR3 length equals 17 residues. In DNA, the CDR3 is TGTGCCAGCAGCGTCTCTCGGGACAGGGGGCTCTTCTATGGCTACACCTTC. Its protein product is CASSVSRDRGLFYGYTF.

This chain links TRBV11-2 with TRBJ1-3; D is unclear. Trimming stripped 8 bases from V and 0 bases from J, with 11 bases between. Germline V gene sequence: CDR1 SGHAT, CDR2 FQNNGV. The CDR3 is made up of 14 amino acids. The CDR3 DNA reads TGTGCCAGCCATCTAGGGAGCTCTGGAAACACCATATATTTT. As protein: CASHLGSSGNTIYF.

The CDR3, as DNA: TGTGCCAGCAGCAGAGGGGGCGACGAAAAACTGTTTTTT. Its translation is CASSRGGDEKLFF. The rearrangement uses TRBV5-8 and TRBJ1-4, with TRBD1 matching over 7 bases. The CDR3 contains 13 residues. The trim removed 4 bases at V and 8 bases at J, leaving 5 bases unmatched. Germline CDR1 and CDR2: SGHTS and YDEGEE.

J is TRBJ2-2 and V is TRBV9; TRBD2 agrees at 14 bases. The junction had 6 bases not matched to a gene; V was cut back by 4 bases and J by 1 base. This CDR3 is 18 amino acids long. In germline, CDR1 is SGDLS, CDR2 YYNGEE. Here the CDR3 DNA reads TGTGCCAGCAGCACCAGACTAGCGGGGGGGAGGAACACCGGGGAGCTGTTTTTT. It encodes CASSTRLAGGRNTGELFF.

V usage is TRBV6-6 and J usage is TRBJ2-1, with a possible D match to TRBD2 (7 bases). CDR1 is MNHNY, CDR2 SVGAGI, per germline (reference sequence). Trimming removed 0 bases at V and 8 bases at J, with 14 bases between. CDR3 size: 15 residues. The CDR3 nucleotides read TGTGCCAGCAGTTACTCGAGAGGGGGGGCGGATGAGCAGTTCTTC. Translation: CASSYSRGGADEQFF.

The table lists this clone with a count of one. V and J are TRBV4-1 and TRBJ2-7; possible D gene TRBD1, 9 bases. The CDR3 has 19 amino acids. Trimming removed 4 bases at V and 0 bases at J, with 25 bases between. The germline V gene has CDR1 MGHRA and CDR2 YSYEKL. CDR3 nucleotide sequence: TGCGCCAGCAGCCCTAAAGCCCGGACAGGGGCGGGAGGCTCCTACGAGCAGTACTTC. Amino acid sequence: CASSPKARTGAGGSYEQYF.

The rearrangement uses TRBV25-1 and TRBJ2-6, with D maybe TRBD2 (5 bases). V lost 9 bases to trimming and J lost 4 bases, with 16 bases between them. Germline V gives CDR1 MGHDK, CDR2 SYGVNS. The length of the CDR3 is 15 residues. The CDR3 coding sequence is TGTGCCAGATCTCCGAGGGAATCGGGGGCCAACGTCCTGACTTTC. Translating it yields CARSPRESGANVLTF.

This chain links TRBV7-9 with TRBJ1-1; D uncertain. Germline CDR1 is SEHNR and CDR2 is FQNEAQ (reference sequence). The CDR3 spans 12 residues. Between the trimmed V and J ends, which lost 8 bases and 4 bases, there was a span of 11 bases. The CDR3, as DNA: TGTGCCAGCGGCCCCCGGAGCACTGAAGCTTTCTTT. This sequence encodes CASGPRSTEAFF.